This TCR beta chain was captured by sequencing in a study of control samples from healthy donors and cancer patients. Clones were read by immunoSEQ multiplex PCR, and TCRdb kept only the in-frame ones, dropping some. In the table there are around 180,000 clones, 75% to 95% of which are singletons. The germline gives CDR1 GTSNPN, CDR2 SVGIG (reference sequence). CDR3 length equals 14 residues. V was pared by 8 bases and J by 3 bases, with 13 bases of the junction left unmatched. The sequence came from a woman aged 40 to 49 in good health. Source material: blood. V and J are TRBV30 and TRBJ2-7; 7 nucleotides line up with TRBD2. CDR3 coding DNA: TGTGCCCCGGCAGTTGGGGGGGATCACTACGAGCAGTACTTC. It codes for CAPAVGGDHYEQYF.